This T cell receptor beta chain was captured in a study of human T cells and chemical hapten exposure. Findings and caveats of the study: The study found expanded TCRs formed significantly more large CDR3 similarity clusters than controls.

Time point noted: patch test 2, 6 weeks after DPC sensitization. Treatment in this sample: therapeutic diphenylcyclopropenone sensitization with weekly scalp DPC. There are many counts of this clonotype. What it binds is not known. One entry per CDR3 protein, called by TCRdb with MiXCR from the RACE reads. The top ten hold around 3.1% of the sample, which has over 100,000 distinct CDR3 sequences, more than 7% seen once. This clonotype originated in a woman aged 40-49 years with alopecia areata. Some clones in this sample may be carry-over from other donors' samples. The source was whole blood, collected in connection with sensitization to the hapten diphenylcyclopropenone (DPC).

The CDR3 DNA is TGTGCCAGCAGCCTCAGGGACAGGGGGTACGAGCAGTACTTC. This codes for CASSLRDRGYEQYF. This rearrangement joins TRBV21-1 to TRBJ2-7; the table assigns TRBD1, which was not confirmed against the DNA. TRBV21-1 is a known pseudogene. The CDR3 totals 14 residues.